The clone carrying this T cell receptor beta chain was found a few times. This entry comes from a study of early T cells in non-severe SARS-CoV-2 infection. J lost 4 bases, V lost 5 bases, and 7 bases had no gene match. There are 15 residues in the CDR3. Germline-derived CDR1 and CDR2 are SEHNR and FQNEAQ (reference sequence). A single record per CDR3 protein comes from TCRdb applying MiXCR to the 5' RACE reads. The data show about 98,000 distinct CDR3 sequences, 13% to 15% seen once. The clonotype was recovered from an adult who was a healthcare worker with PCR-confirmed SARS-CoV-2 infection or an uninfected control (not recorded which). The sample consisted of whole blood. The V call is TRBV7-9, the J call TRBJ2-3; 9 nucleotides align to TRBD2. CDR3 coding DNA: TGTGCCAGCAGCCTCTTTAGCGGGAGATCAGATACGCAGTATTTT. It yields the protein CASSLFSGRSDTQYF.